This T cell receptor beta chain was observed in a study of cytomegalovirus exposure and HLA in healthy donors. Study-wide context: Genetic ancestry analysis placed around four fifths of the 398 donors that were genotyped in the Caucasian-associated cluster.

A multiplex PCR was run with 60 Vbeta primers and 13 Jbeta primers. Sequenced by immunoSEQ multiplex PCR; TCRdb stores in-frame clones only, minus some. The profile shows 85,000 to 120,000 clones, 75% of them singletons. CDR1 is LNHDA and CDR2 is SQIVND in the germline V gene (reference sequence). CDR3 length: 14 residues. V gave up 4 bases and J gave up 7 bases; unmatched junction bases: 5. The origin of this receptor is a male donor in good health and CMV-seropositive. The chain carries TRBV19 and TRBJ2-4; 9 nucleotides align to TRBD1. Sequencing was performed on PBMCs. This CDR3 reads CASSRGQGLNIQYF. CDR3 sequence (DNA): TGTGCCAGTAGTAGAGGACAGGGGTTGAACATTCAGTACTTC. Using reference TRBV19 and TRBJ2-4 for the parts outside the CDR3, the full variable domain is DGGITQSPKYLFRKEGQNVTLSCEQNLNHDAMYWYRQDPGQGLRLIYYSQIVNDFQKGDIAEGYSVSREKKESFPLTVTSAQKNPTAFYLCASSRGQGLNIQYFGAGTRLSVL.